This T cell receptor beta chain was recorded in a study of blood T cell repertoires in COVID-19. Study details: Some COVID-19 samples were acute and others convalescent; all came from the United States, Italy and Spain. From T cells, B-cell-depleted T cells, or PBMCs came the material, which was cDNA or gDNA.

This CDR3 spans 15 amino acids. Per the germline V gene, CDR1 is LNHDA and CDR2 is SQIVND (reference sequence). The V gene lost 4 bases and the J gene lost 3 bases, with 13 bases spanning the gap. As handled by the study authors: Counts of nucleated cells, estimated from reference gene primer amplification, were obtained. The repertoire was sequenced with immunoSEQ multiplex PCR; TCRdb's copy has only in-frame clones and lacks some. The V and J calls and clone size were taken over from that table, and D and trimming were inferred from the DNA. Among 120,000 or so clones listed, approximately 90% were seen once.

The V call is TRBV19, the J call TRBJ2-1; TRBD2 might be the D (7 bases). The sequence was obtained from a human donor in a cohort sampled during active COVID-19. Sequenced material: peripheral blood. Here the CDR3 reads CASSRGGGVYNEQFF. CDR3 in DNA: TGTGCCAGTAGTAGGGGCGGGGGCGTCTACAATGAGCAGTTCTTC.